These T cell receptor beta chains were read from a single sample in a study of CD8+CD57+ T cells in acquired aplastic anemia. TCRdb reprocessed the reads via MiXCR and lists one record per CDR3 protein. This sample carries about 160,000 distinct CDR3 sequences, roughly 50% of them seen once, and the ten largest clones take roughly 29%. Source material: sorted CD4+, CD8+, or CD8+CD57+ T cells (not recorded which) from PBMCs. Source of these receptors: a human donor with aplastic anemia. CDR3s include the opening cysteine and the closing phenylalanine or tryptophan. A D gene is named only where the DNA matches it firmly. Size tells how often a clone was seen (once, few, many) or the class of an expanded clone, and some rows leave it out.

V: TRBV29-1; size: -; D: -; J: TRBJ2-1; DNA: TGCAGCGTTGAAGCCTCAGGGCAAAGTGAGCAGTTCTTC; CDR3: CSVEASGQSEQFF
V: TRBV10-3; size: -; D: TRBD2; J: TRBJ2-1; DNA: TGTGCCATCCTAGCGGGAGAGGTGAATGAGCAGTTCTTC; CDR3: CAILAGEVNEQFF
V: TRBV6-1; size: many; D: -; J: TRBJ2-7; DNA: TGTGCCAGCAGTGAAGGGTTAGCGGTTGACTACGAGCAGTACTTC; CDR3: CASSEGLAVDYEQYF
V: TRBV10-1; size: -; D: TRBD1; J: TRBJ2-1; DNA: TGCGCCGGCAGTGAGTCGGGACAGGGGGCCCACAATGAGCAGTTCTTC; CDR3: CAGSESGQGAHNEQFF
V: TRBV25-1; size: -; D: -; J: TRBJ1-1; DNA: TGTGCCAGCAGTGGAGCTTGGAGGGGCACTGAAGCTTTCTTT; CDR3: CASSGAWRGTEAFF
V: TRBV20-1; size: many; D: -; J: TRBJ2-5; DNA: TGCAGTGCTAGAGTCCGGGGACTTACTAGGAACCAAGAGACCCAGTACTTC; CDR3: CSARVRGLTRNQETQYF
V: TRBV24-1; size: many; D: TRBD1; J: TRBJ1-2; DNA: TGTGCCACCAGGGGACAGGGGAACTATGGCTACACCTTC; CDR3: CATRGQGNYGYTF
V: TRBV13; size: many; D: -; J: TRBJ2-1; DNA: TGTGCCAGCAGCCCTCCGGGACAAACCTACAATGAGCAGTTCTTC; CDR3: CASSPPGQTYNEQFF
V: TRBV29-1; size: -; D: -; J: TRBJ2-3; DNA: TGCAGCGTTGGTTCCACCCTCACAGATACGCAGTATTTT; CDR3: CSVGSTLTDTQYF
V: TRBV24-1; size: few; D: -; J: TRBJ2-1; DNA: TGTGCCACCAGTGATTCCGGGACGGACAATGAGCAGTTCTTC; CDR3: CATSDSGTDNEQFF
V: TRBV30; size: -; D: -; J: TRBJ1-1; DNA: TGTGCCTGGAGTGTGTTTCATTCATGGGTGAACACTGAAGCTTTCTTT; CDR3: CAWSVFHSWVNTEAFF
V: TRBV18; size: -; D: -; J: TRBJ1-3; DNA: TGTGCCAGCCCTCGGAGCTCTGGAAACACCATATATTTT; CDR3: CASPRSSGNTIYF
V: TRBV25-1; size: -; D: TRBD1; J: TRBJ1-5; DNA: TGTGCCAGCAGTCCTGACAGGGGAAGAGAACAGCCCCAGCATTTT; CDR3: CASSPDRGREQPQHF
V: TRBV29-1; size: few; D: -; J: TRBJ2-7; DNA: TGCAGCGTTTCCCAAGACACCTACGAGCAGTACTTC; CDR3: CSVSQDTYEQYF
V: TRBV9; size: -; D: -; J: TRBJ1-1; DNA: TGTGCCAGCAGCGTAGACGGCACTGAAGCTTTCTTT; CDR3: CASSVDGTEAFF
V: TRBV4-3; size: -; D: -; J: TRBJ1-2; DNA: TGCGCCAGCAGCCAAGTTGGAAGGGGGTTGAGGGATGGCTACACCTTC; CDR3: CASSQVGRGLRDGYTF
V: TRBV25-1; size: many; D: TRBD1; J: TRBJ2-7; DNA: TGTGCCAGCAGTGAGGGACAGAGCTCCTACGAGCAGTACTTC; CDR3: CASSEGQSSYEQYF
V: TRBV19; size: -; D: -; J: TRBJ1-4; DNA: TGTGCCAGTAGTATAGCAACCGAAAAACTGTTTTTT; CDR3: CASSIATEKLFF
V: TRBV29-1; size: -; D: TRBD2; J: TRBJ2-1; DNA: TGCAGCCTTGGTAAGGGAGGGAACAATGAGCAGTTCTTC; CDR3: CSLGKGGNNEQFF
V: TRBV6-5; size: many; D: -; J: TRBJ2-5; DNA: TGTGCCAGCAGTTACTCGGGGGTGGGATCCGTCGAGACCCAGTACTTC; CDR3: CASSYSGVGSVETQYF
V: TRBV24-1; size: -; D: -; J: TRBJ2-5; DNA: TGTGCCACCCTCGAACCGAACCAAGGGACCCAGTACTTC; CDR3: CATLEPNQGTQYF
V: TRBV10-1; size: -; D: TRBD2; J: TRBJ2-3; DNA: TGCGCCAACGGTGAAGCGGGAGGGATAGTCGGCACAGATACGCAGTATTTT; CDR3: CANGEAGGIVGTDTQYF
V: TRBV5-4; size: -; D: TRBD1; J: TRBJ1-2; DNA: TGTGCCAGCAGCCTCGACAGGGCTGTCGGCTACACCTTC; CDR3: CASSLDRAVGYTF
V: TRBV30; size: many; D: TRBD1; J: TRBJ2-3; DNA: TGTGCCTGGAGTTTAGGGGGCGAAGGTTCTTTT; CDR3: CAWSLGGEGSF
V: TRBV5-4; size: -; D: -; J: TRBJ2-5; DNA: TGTGCCAGCAGCTTGGCGGGCAGGGTAACGGAGACCCAGTACTTC; CDR3: CASSLAGRVTETQYF
V: TRBV29-1; size: many; D: -; J: TRBJ2-1; DNA: TGCAGCGTTGACGCCCTCCCTAATGAGCAGTTCTTC; CDR3: CSVDALPNEQFF
V: TRBV25-1; size: -; D: -; J: TRBJ1-4; DNA: TGTGCCAGCAGTGAAAGAGGGGGAGGTGAAAAACTGTTTTTT; CDR3: CASSERGGGEKLFF
V: TRBV5-1; size: many; D: -; J: TRBJ2-1; DNA: TGCGCCAGCAGCTTCGGAATAGAGCAGTTCTTC; CDR3: CASSFGIEQFF
V: TRBV9; size: -; D: -; J: TRBJ2-3; DNA: TGTGCCAGCACCCCTGAGGAGGGAATTGTTACTAGCACAGATACGCAGTATTTT; CDR3: CASTPEEGIVTSTDTQYF
V: TRBV20-1; size: many; D: -; J: TRBJ2-1; DNA: TGCAGTGCTAGGGCACGGAATGAGCAGTTCTTC; CDR3: CSARARNEQFF
V: TRBV19; size: -; D: TRBD1; J: TRBJ2-5; DNA: TGTGCCAGTAGTCTCGGGACAGGGGGCCAAGAGACCCAGTACTTC; CDR3: CASSLGTGGQETQYF
V: TRBV29-1; size: many; D: TRBD1; J: TRBJ1-2; DNA: TGCAGCGCAAGGGGGCTACAAGGCTACACCTTC; CDR3: CSARGLQGYTF
V: TRBV25-1; size: few; D: -; J: TRBJ2-2; DNA: TGTGCCAGCAGGACAGGCTACACCGGGGAGCTGTTTTTT; CDR3: CASRTGYTGELFF
V: TRBV7-9; size: many; D: -; J: TRBJ1-1; DNA: TGTGCCAGCAGCTCCGTTACTGAAGCTTTCTTT; CDR3: CASSSVTEAFF
V: TRBV29-1; size: -; D: -; J: TRBJ2-3; DNA: TGCAGCGTACGCGAGCAGACAGATACGCAGTATTTT; CDR3: CSVREQTDTQYF
V: TRBV4-1; size: -; D: -; J: TRBJ1-5; DNA: TGCGCCAGCAGCCAAGATCTGAATAGCAATCAGCCCCAGCATTTT; CDR3: CASSQDLNSNQPQHF
V: TRBV20-1; size: -; D: TRBD2; J: TRBJ2-5; DNA: TGCAGTGCTAGAGATCAAAGACTAGCGGAAGAGACCCAGTACTTC; CDR3: CSARDQRLAEETQYF
V: TRBV4-3; size: many; D: -; J: TRBJ2-2; DNA: TGCGCCAGCAGCCAAGGTTTCAACACCGGGGAGCTGTTTTTT; CDR3: CASSQGFNTGELFF
V: TRBV7-4; size: -; D: -; J: TRBJ2-7; DNA: TGTGCCAGCAGCTTACTTGGGGACGAGCAGTACTTC; CDR3: CASSLLGDEQYF
V: TRBV12-3/TRBV12-4; size: many; D: TRBD1; J: TRBJ2-3; DNA: TGTGCCAGCAGTTGGACAGGGGGCGTAGATACGCAGTATTTT; CDR3: CASSWTGGVDTQYF
V: TRBV4-3; size: many; D: TRBD2; J: TRBJ2-1; DNA: TGCGCCAGCAGCCAAGAAGCACTAGCGGGAGGGACCTACAATGAGCAGTTCTTC; CDR3: CASSQEALAGGTYNEQFF
V: TRBV24-1; size: -; D: TRBD1; J: TRBJ2-7; DNA: TGTGCCACCAGTGATTCCCGGACAGGGGACGACGAGCAGTACTTC; CDR3: CATSDSRTGDDEQYF
V: TRBV7-9; size: -; D: -; J: TRBJ2-5; DNA: TGTGCCAGCAGCCTAACCCGTGAGACCCAGTACTTC; CDR3: CASSLTRETQYF